The 30 T cell receptor beta chains in this list originate from one sample, sequenced in a study of cytomegalovirus exposure and HLA in healthy donors. PCR amplification relied on 60 Vbeta primers (plus 13 Jbeta primers). TCRdb's table, derived via immunoSEQ multiplex PCR, lists solely in-frame clones and lacks some. The table records some 220,000 clones, about 85% of them present only once. Sequencing was carried out using PBMCs. The receptors derive from a girl aged 2 to 10 in good health and CMV-seronegative.

CDR3 nucleotide sequence: TGTGCCAGCAGCCCCCAGCGGCTACTCGCTAACAATGAGCAGTTCTTC. Protein: CASSPQRLLANNEQFF. The chain links TRBV7-9 to TRBJ2-1, with TRBD2 as a possible D gene (5 bases). V was pared by 5 bases and J by 5 bases, with 19 bases between. CDR1 and CDR2 from the germline V gene are SEHNR and FQNEAQ (reference sequence). CDR3 size: 16 residues.

This chain links TRBV7-3 with TRBJ2-1, with D tentatively TRBD1 (5 bases). The CDR3 sequence is 13 residues long. Per germline, CDR1 SGHTA and CDR2 FQGTGA. Trimming cost V 2 bases and J 9 bases, with 11 bases left between them. The CDR3 DNA follows: TGTGCCAGCAGCTTAGTAGCTAGGGGTGAGCAGTTCTTC. This encodes CASSLVARGEQFF.

The count of this clone is one. This rearrangement joins TRBV6-4 to TRBJ2-1; 10 bases align to TRBD2. Germline CDR1 and CDR2: MRHNA and SNTAGT. Trimming took 0 bases from V and 8 from J; bases not matched to a gene: 4. CDR3 length: 15 amino acids. In DNA form, the CDR3 reads TGTGCCAGCAGTGACTCAAGCGGGGGGGCCCATGAGCAGTTCTTC. As protein: CASSDSSGGAHEQFF.

The chain recombines TRBV6-5 with TRBJ2-3; D ambiguous. Germline-derived CDR1 and CDR2 are MNHEY and SVGAGI. This CDR3 is 16 amino acids long. Trimming removed 0 bases from V and 5 bases from J, with 15 bases in between. CDR3 protein: CASSYSYSTVLDTQYF. CDR3 coding DNA: TGTGCCAGCAGTTACTCGTATAGCACCGTTTTAGATACGCAGTATTTT.

The CDR3 DNA follows: TGTGCCAGCAGTGAAGCTATTCCTGCTGACAGCCTTGGCTACACCTTC. Protein product: CASSEAIPADSLGYTF. The rearrangement uses TRBV2 and TRBJ1-2; a possible D gene is TRBD1 (5 bases). The germline V gene encodes CDR1 SNHLY and CDR2 FYNNEI. The CDR3 length is 16 residues. V lost 0 bases, J lost 7 bases, and 18 bases lay in between.

The V gene is TRBV6-5, the J gene TRBJ2-1; TRBD2 matches 7 bases. Germline CDR1 reads MNHEY; CDR2 reads SVGAGI. With 6 bases clipped from V and 1 base from J, the junction kept 6 bases outside the gene matches. The CDR3 extends over 15 amino acids. The CDR3: CASRLLADSYNEQFF. The DNA for the CDR3 is TGTGCCAGCAGACTTCTAGCGGATTCCTACAATGAGCAGTTCTTC.

CDR3 amino acids: CASSLPTGGGADTQYF. In DNA, the CDR3 is TGCGCCAGCAGCTTGCCGACAGGGGGTGGGGCAGATACGCAGTATTTT. The chain has TRBV5-1 and TRBJ2-3, with 9 bases fitting TRBD1. Germline V gene lookup returns CDR1 SGHRS and CDR2 YFSETQ. CDR3 length: 16 amino acids. V lost 1 base, J lost 4 bases, and 7 bases stayed unmatched.

The genes are TRBV6-6 and TRBJ2-1, with 13 bases fitting TRBD2. The ends lost 8 bases at V and 8 bases at J; junction bases unmatched: 6. This CDR3 region has 14 residues. Germline CDR1 reads MNHNY; CDR2 reads SVGAGI (reference sequence). The DNA of the CDR3 is TGTGCCAGCGATTCGGGACTAGCGGGGTATGAGCAGTTCTTC. Encoded protein: CASDSGLAGYEQFF.

The rearrangement links TRBV6-1 to TRBJ1-1; D not resolved. The V gene's germline CDR1 is MNHNS and CDR2 SASEGT. With 2 bases removed from V and 0 bases from J, the gap between germline ends came to 22 bases. There are 19 residues in the CDR3. The CDR3, as DNA: TGTGCCAGCAGTGAAAATGAAAGTATAGCCCCCTACATGAACACTGAAGCTTTCTTT. Protein product: CASSENESIAPYMNTEAFF.

The chain couples TRBV5-4 to TRBJ2-2; the D gene is possibly TRBD1 (6 bases). This CDR3 region has 17 residues. Trimming removed 1 base from V and 2 bases from J, with 15 bases in between. Germline V gene data show CDR1 as SGHNT and CDR2 as YYREEE (reference sequence). The CDR3 DNA reads as TGTGCCAGCAGCTTGCAACCACAGGGACCAAACACCGGGGAGCTGTTTTTT. Translated, it gives CASSLQPQGPNTGELFF. The full variable domain, completed using reference TRBV5-4 and TRBJ2-2, is ETGVTQSPTHLIKTRGQQVTLRCSSQSGHNTVSWYQQALGQGPQFIFQYYREEENGRGNFPPRFSGLQFPNYSSELNVNALELDDSALYLCASSLQPQGPNTGELFFGEGSRLTVL.

This chain links TRBV30 with TRBJ1-2; 9 bases are shared with TRBD1. The CDR3 has 13 amino acids. V was clipped by 3 bases and J by 10 bases; unmatched bases: 9. Germline V gene lookup returns CDR1 GTSNPN and CDR2 SVGIG (reference sequence). The CDR3 DNA follows: TGTGCCTGGAGCCCGGGACAGGGAGAAGACTACACCTTC. Its translation: CAWSPGQGEDYTF.

Only a few counts were recorded for this clone. This chain uses TRBV4-1 with TRBJ2-2; TRBD1 matches at 8 bases. Germline V gene lookup returns CDR1 MGHRA and CDR2 YSYEKL. The CDR3 length is 15 residues. The V segment lost 0 bases and the J segment 3 bases; nucleotides outside the gene matches: 0. The CDR3 DNA reads TGCGCCAGCAGCCAAGAGGACAGGGACACCGGGGAGCTGTTTTTT. Encoded protein: CASSQEDRDTGELFF.

This chain uses TRBV6-5 with TRBJ1-2, with a weak D call TRBD1 (6 bases). The CDR3 has 15 residues. V lost 10 bases to trimming and J lost 3 bases, with 21 bases between them. Germline CDR1 MNHEY, CDR2 SVGAGI. The CDR3 DNA reads TGTGCCACTCACGATATTACAGGGCCCCACTATGGCTACACCTTC. Residues: CATHDITGPHYGYTF.

This chain connects TRBV18 to TRBJ1-3; 8 bases are a match to TRBD1. The junction had 1 base not matched to a gene; V was cut back by 3 bases and J by 0 bases. The CDR3 runs 15 residues. Per germline, CDR1 KGHSH and CDR2 LQKENI. The CDR3 DNA follows: TGTGCCAGCTCACCTACAGGGGGCTCTGGAAACACCATATATTTT. Protein sequence: CASSPTGGSGNTIYF.

The chain recombines TRBV5-1 with TRBJ1-6, with D tentatively TRBD1 (5 bases). Germline V CDR1 and CDR2: SGHRS, YFSETQ. The CDR3 consists of 16 residues. Trimming left V 4 bases short and J 0 bases short, with 11 bases between. The CDR3 DNA is TGCGCCAGCAGCGAGACAGCGAGCTCCTATAATTCACCCCTCCACTTT. This encodes CASSETASSYNSPLHF.

The rearrangement links TRBV7-7 to TRBJ1-4; D is unresolved. Trimming pared 0 bases from V and 8 bases from J, leaving 16 bases between. This CDR3 spans 16 amino acids. Per the germline V gene, CDR1 is SSHAT and CDR2 is FNYEAQ (reference sequence). CDR3 DNA sequence: TGTGCCAGCAGCTTAGCCCGGGAGCGTCCCGGGGAAAAACTGTTTTTT. Amino acids: CASSLARERPGEKLFF.

The gene calls are TRBV9 and TRBJ1-3, with TRBD1 matching over 9 bases. The CDR3 runs to 15 residues. V was pared by 3 bases and J by 2 bases, with 3 bases of the junction left unmatched. Germline CDR1 SGDLS, CDR2 YYNGEE. The CDR3 protein is CASSEWDRAGNTIYF. In DNA, the CDR3 is TGTGCCAGCAGCGAATGGGACAGGGCTGGAAACACCATATATTTT.

V is TRBV5-4 and J is TRBJ2-7, with 8 bases identical to TRBD1. V was pared by 2 bases and J by 9 bases, with 13 bases of the junction left unmatched. The CDR3 has 15 amino acids. Germline V gene lookup returns CDR1 SGHNT and CDR2 YYREEE (reference sequence). CDR3 amino acids: CASSFQGTGVFMQYF. The CDR3 DNA follows: TGTGCCAGCAGCTTTCAGGGGACAGGAGTATTTATGCAGTACTTC.

The chain employs TRBV5-1 and TRBJ2-3; 9 bases map to TRBD2. V was pared by 3 bases and J by 4 bases, with 15 bases of the junction left unmatched. The germline V gene has CDR1 SGHRS and CDR2 YFSETQ. The CDR3 length is 18 residues. The chain's CDR3 is CASSWGTAAGGEPDTQYF. The CDR3 nucleotides read TGCGCCAGCAGCTGGGGAACCGCCGCGGGAGGGGAGCCAGATACGCAGTATTTT.

The chain links TRBV10-3 to TRBJ2-1; D perhaps matches TRBD2 (5 bases). The ends were cut back, 3 bases at V and 0 bases at J, with 15 bases in the middle. The CDR3 spans 17 residues. Germline CDR1 is ENHRY and CDR2 is SYGVKD. The CDR3 reads CAISDERIASSYNEQFF. The CDR3 DNA is TGTGCCATCAGTGACGAACGAATAGCGAGCTCCTACAATGAGCAGTTCTTC.

CDR3 nucleotides: TGTGCCAGCAGCTTAGTGGTTCTAGCGGGAGGGCAGGAGACCCAGTACTTC. Translated: CASSLVVLAGGQETQYF. The gene calls are TRBV7-2 and TRBJ2-5; 12 nucleotides match TRBD2. V was pared by 1 base and J by 5 bases, with 8 bases of the junction left unmatched. The CDR3 loop spans 17 amino acids. Looked up from germline, CDR1 is SGHTA and CDR2 is FQGNSA.

The chain recombines TRBV7-7 with TRBJ2-1, with TRBD2 identical over 15 bases. The V gene's germline CDR1 is SSHAT and CDR2 FNYEAQ (reference sequence). The CDR3 totals 16 residues. After removal of 5 bases from V and 8 bases from J, the junction contained 7 bases not matched to a gene. As DNA, the CDR3 is TGTGCCAGCAGCCCTGGACTAGCGGGGGGGCTTGATGAGCAGTTCTTC. Translated, it gives CASSPGLAGGLDEQFF.

This chain connects TRBV2 to TRBJ2-5, with TRBD1 matching 10 bases. The J call is uncertain, as TRBJ2-7 better fits the DNA end. This CDR3 has 13 residues. Germline CDR1 SNHLY, CDR2 FYNNEI. This chain's CDR3 is CASRGTGVHEQYF. The CDR3 DNA reads as TGTGCCAGCAGGGGGACAGGGGTTCACGAGCAGTACTTC.

The CDR3 reads CASTADRVGTGELFF. DNA of the CDR3: TGTGCCAGCACCGCCGACAGGGTGGGGACCGGGGAGCTGTTTTTT. J is TRBJ2-2 and V is TRBV25-1, with 7 bases identical to TRBD1. Germline V CDR1 and CDR2: MGHDK, SYGVNS. The CDR3 covers 15 residues. Unmatched junction bases numbered 10, after V lost 7 bases and J lost 5 bases.

The chain is built from TRBV6-6 and TRBJ2-1, with D hard to call. With 2 bases removed from V and 0 bases from J, the gap between germline ends came to 11 bases. The CDR3 is 16 residues long. Germline CDR1 is MNHNY and CDR2 is SVGAGI (reference sequence). The CDR3 loop is CASSYVRVSSYNEQFF. CDR3 nucleotides: TGTGCCAGCAGTTACGTTCGCGTAAGCTCCTACAATGAGCAGTTCTTC.

The chain is built from TRBV5-1 and TRBJ2-1; possible D gene TRBD1, 6 bases. Germline-derived CDR1 and CDR2 are SGHRS and YFSETQ. V lost 0 bases, J lost 3 bases, and 7 bases lay in between. CDR3 length: 14 residues. The DNA of the CDR3 is TGCGCCAGCAGCTTGGGACAGGTCTACAATGAGCAGTTCTTC. Encoded protein: CASSLGQVYNEQFF.

J is TRBJ2-7 and V is TRBV7-8; TRBD2 is a possible D gene (6 bases). Looked up from germline, CDR1 is SGHVS and CDR2 is FQNEAQ. CDR3 length: 14 residues. The germline V and J ends were trimmed by 5 bases and 4 bases, with 15 bases remaining between them. The DNA of the CDR3 is TGTGCCAGCAGCAGAAGGCGGGACCAATACGAGCAGTACTTC. Its protein is CASSRRRDQYEQYF.

The CDR3 DNA reads as TGTGCCAGCAGCGGACAGGGGTTCGGCACCGGGGAGCTGTTTTTT. This gives the protein CASSGQGFGTGELFF. The chain joins TRBV2 to TRBJ2-2, with TRBD1 identical over 9 bases. Per germline, CDR1 SNHLY and CDR2 FYNNEI. The CDR3 runs 15 residues. V lost 6 bases, J lost 4 bases, and 6 bases stayed unmatched.

The chain couples TRBV29-1 to TRBJ2-1, with 7 nucleotides matching TRBD2. Germline CDR1 and CDR2: SQVTM and ANQGSEA. V trimming: 3 bases; J trimming: 5 bases; junction bases outside the gene matches: 10. The CDR3 length is 15 residues. The CDR3 bases are TGCAGCGTTGAGAGACTAGCTGGTAATGACAATGAGCAGTTCTTC. The encoded protein is CSVERLAGNDNEQFF.

J is TRBJ2-7 and V is TRBV28, with TRBD2 matching 8 bases. The CDR3 is made up of 13 amino acids. After removal of 7 bases from V and 7 bases from J, the junction contained 9 bases not matched to a gene. Looked up from germline, CDR1 is MDHEN and CDR2 is SYDVKM. The CDR3 protein is CASNPGGPVEQYF. CDR3 sequence (DNA): TGTGCCAGCAACCCGGGAGGGCCAGTGGAGCAGTACTTC.